A selection of T cell receptor beta chains follows, all from one sample in a study of blood T cells in healthy people across ages. From the 5' RACE reads, TCRdb called clonotypes with MiXCR, one entry per CDR3 protein. The repertoire has some 700,000 distinct CDR3 sequences, approximately 21% of them found once; the top ten carry roughly 22%. The specimen was blood. Receptors originate from a man between 65 and 80 years old in good health. Each CDR3 is given with its conserved first and last residue. The D gene is left open where the match is weak. Size tells how often a clone was seen (once, few, many) or the class of an expanded clone, and some rows leave it out.

J,D,size,V,DNA,CDR3
TRBJ2-7,TRBD2,few,TRBV3-1,TGTGCCAGCAGCCTCAATAGCGGGGGCTCCTACGAGCAGTACTTC,CASSLNSGGSYEQYF
TRBJ1-2,.,.,TRBV16,TGTGCCAGCAGCCAATCTTTCGGTACAATTAACTATGGCTACACCTTC,CASSQSFGTINYGYTF
TRBJ1-6,TRBD1,few,TRBV20-1,TGCAGTGCTAGACTGACAGGGGGCAGTAATTCACCCCTCCACTTT,CSARLTGGSNSPLHF
TRBJ2-1,TRBD2,few,TRBV19,TGTGCCAGTAGTTCCGAGCGGGACTTCTACAATGAGCAGTTCTTC,CASSSERDFYNEQFF
TRBJ2-3,.,.,TRBV29-1,TGCAGCGTTGAAGATCTAACTCCAGATACGCAGTATTTT,CSVEDLTPDTQYF
TRBJ1-6,.,few,TRBV20-1,TGCAGTGCTAGAGATAGAAGGGGCAGCTCCTATAATTCACCCCTCCACTTT,CSARDRRGSSYNSPLHF
TRBJ2-3,.,few,TRBV7-6,TGTGCCAGCAGCTTGAGTGGGGACCAGCCCCAGTATTTT,CASSLSGDQPQYF
TRBJ2-5,TRBD1,.,TRBV12-3/TRBV12-4,TGCGCCAGCAGTGGTTCCCTCCAGGGACAGGGGGAGACCCAGTACTTC,CASSGSLQGQGETQYF
TRBJ2-1,TRBD2,.,TRBV6-1,TGTGCCAGCGCGGATACGGGACTAGCGGAACCCTACAATGAGCAGTTCTTC,CASADTGLAEPYNEQFF
TRBJ2-1,.,.,TRBV28,TGTGCCAGCAATGGCGGTCTCCTGGGGCAACCTTACAATGAGCAGTTCTTC,CASNGGLLGQPYNEQFF
TRBJ1-1,.,.,TRBV7-8,TGTGCCAGCAGCTTAGATTGGGGTGAAGCTTTCTTT,CASSLDWGEAFF
TRBJ2-5,.,once,TRBV9,TGTGCCAGCAGCGTAGGTGGGACGGCCCAAGAGACCCAGTACTTC,CASSVGGTAQETQYF
TRBJ2-1,.,few,TRBV11-2,TGTGCCAGCAGCTTACAGGACGCGAGACGGTCTGGAACCTACAATGAGCAGTTCTTC,CASSLQDARRSGTYNEQFF
TRBJ2-1,TRBD2,few,TRBV5-1,TGCGCCAGCAGCAACAGACTAGCCCACAATGAGCAGTTCTTC,CASSNRLAHNEQFF
TRBJ2-2,.,few,TRBV29-1,TGCAGCGGGCGCAGGGGAAGTAATGAGGAGCTGTTTTTT,CSGRRGSNEELFF
TRBJ2-7,.,.,TRBV28,TGTGCCAGCAAGGCAGGTTTTGAGCAGTACTTC,CASKAGFEQYF
TRBJ1-2,.,.,TRBV20-1,TGCAGTGCTACCCAGAGGGAGGGAGGCATCTATGGCTACACCTTC,CSATQREGGIYGYTF
TRBJ2-7,TRBD1,many,TRBV20-1,TGCAGTGCTAAAGTGGGACAGGCCGCCGAGCAGTACTTC,CSAKVGQAAEQYF
TRBJ2-1,.,.,TRBV20-1,TGCAGTGTAACCCGGACGGAATACAATGAGCAGTTCTTC,CSVTRTEYNEQFF
TRBJ1-1,.,.,TRBV12-3/TRBV12-4,TGTGCCAGCAGTTTGGGAAAGAGAGGGTTTAACACTGAAGCTTTCTTT,CASSLGKRGFNTEAFF
TRBJ1-5,.,few,TRBV4-2,TGTGCCAGCAGCCAAGAATTAGACAGAGATCAGCCCCAGCATTTT,CASSQELDRDQPQHF
TRBJ1-1,TRBD1,.,TRBV5-1,TGCGCCAGCAGCCCCATTGGGACAGGGGTGAACACTGAAGCTTTCTTT,CASSPIGTGVNTEAFF
TRBJ2-3,.,.,TRBV7-2,TGTGCCAGCAGCTTAGAACTAAGGATAATAGATACGCAGTATTTT,CASSLELRIIDTQYF
TRBJ2-5,TRBD2,few,TRBV24-1,TGTGCCACCAGTCTTCGGGGGGGGAAGACCCAGTACTTC,CATSLRGGKTQYF
TRBJ2-5,.,few,TRBV5-1,TGCGCCAGCAGCTTGCGCAGGGGGGAAGAGACCCAGTACTTC,CASSLRRGEETQYF
TRBJ1-2,.,.,TRBV4-1,TGCGCCAGCAGCCAAGACTCGGCAGGCCCCGTGGGCTACACCTTC,CASSQDSAGPVGYTF
TRBJ1-2,.,many,TRBV18,TGTGCCAGCTCACCCCTGGACGGGTACAACTATGGCTACACCTTC,CASSPLDGYNYGYTF
TRBJ2-1,TRBD1,.,TRBV12-3/TRBV12-4,TGTGCCAGCACCCCCTCCGGAGACAGGGGGAATGAGCAGTTCTTC,CASTPSGDRGNEQFF
TRBJ2-1,.,.,TRBV12-3/TRBV12-4,TGTGCCAGCAGGGTCTTAAGTCCCAAGGCGGGTGAGCAGTTCTTC,CASRVLSPKAGEQFF
TRBJ2-3,.,once,TRBV18,TGTGCCAGCTCACACCGGCCCCAGACGGGGTCAGATACGCAGTATTTT,CASSHRPQTGSDTQYF
TRBJ2-1,TRBD2,few,TRBV10-3,TGTGCCATCAGAGCGGGGGAAGAATACAATGAGCAGTTCTTC,CAIRAGEEYNEQFF